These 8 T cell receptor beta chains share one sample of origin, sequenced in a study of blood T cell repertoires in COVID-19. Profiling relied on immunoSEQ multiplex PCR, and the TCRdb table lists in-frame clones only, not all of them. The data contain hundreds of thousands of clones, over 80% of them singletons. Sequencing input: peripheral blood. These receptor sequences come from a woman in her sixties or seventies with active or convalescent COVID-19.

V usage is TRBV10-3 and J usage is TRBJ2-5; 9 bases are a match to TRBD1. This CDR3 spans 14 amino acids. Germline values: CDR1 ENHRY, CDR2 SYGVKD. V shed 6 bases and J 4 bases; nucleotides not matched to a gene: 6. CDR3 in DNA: TGTGCCATCAGCAGACAGGGGGATAGAGAGACCCAGTACTTC. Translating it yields CAISRQGDRETQYF.

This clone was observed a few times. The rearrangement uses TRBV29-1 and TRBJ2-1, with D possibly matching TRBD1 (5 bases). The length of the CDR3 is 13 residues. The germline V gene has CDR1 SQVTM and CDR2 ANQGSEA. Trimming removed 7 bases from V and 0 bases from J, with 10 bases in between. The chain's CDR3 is CSAQGRSYNEQFF. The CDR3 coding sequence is TGCAGCGCCCAGGGTCGCTCCTACAATGAGCAGTTCTTC.

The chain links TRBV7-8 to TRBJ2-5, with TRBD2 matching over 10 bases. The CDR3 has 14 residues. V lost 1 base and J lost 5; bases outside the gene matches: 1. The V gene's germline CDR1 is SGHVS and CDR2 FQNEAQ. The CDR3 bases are TGTGCCAGCAGCTTAGTAGCGGGAGGTGAGACCCAGTACTTC. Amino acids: CASSLVAGGETQYF.

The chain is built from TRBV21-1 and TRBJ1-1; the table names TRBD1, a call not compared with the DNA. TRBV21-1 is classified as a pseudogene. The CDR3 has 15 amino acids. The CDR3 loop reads CASSGMIQTDRQAFF. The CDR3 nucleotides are TGTGCCAGCAGCGGCATGATACAAACGGACAGGCAAGCTTTCTTT.

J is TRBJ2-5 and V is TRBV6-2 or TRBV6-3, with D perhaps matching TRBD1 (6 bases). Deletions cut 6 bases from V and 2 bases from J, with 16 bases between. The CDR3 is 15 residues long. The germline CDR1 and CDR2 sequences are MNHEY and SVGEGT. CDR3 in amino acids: CASSHLGHFQETQYF. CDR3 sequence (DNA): TGTGCCAGCAGCCACCTGGGACATTTTCAAGAGACCCAGTACTTC.

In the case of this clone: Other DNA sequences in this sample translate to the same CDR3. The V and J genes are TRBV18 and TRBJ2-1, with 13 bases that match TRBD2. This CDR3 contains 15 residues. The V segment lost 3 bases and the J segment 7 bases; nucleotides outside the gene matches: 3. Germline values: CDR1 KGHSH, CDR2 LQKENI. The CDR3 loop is CASSPPGLAGNEQFF. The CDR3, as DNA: TGTGCCAGCTCACCGCCGGGACTAGCGGGAAATGAGCAGTTCTTC. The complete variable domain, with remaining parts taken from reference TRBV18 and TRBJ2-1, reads NAGVMQNPRHLVRRRGQEARLRCSPMKGHSHVYWYRQLPEEGLKFMVYLQKENIIDESGMPKERFSAEFPKEGPSILRIQQVVRGDSAAYFCASSPPGLAGNEQFFGPGTRLTVL.

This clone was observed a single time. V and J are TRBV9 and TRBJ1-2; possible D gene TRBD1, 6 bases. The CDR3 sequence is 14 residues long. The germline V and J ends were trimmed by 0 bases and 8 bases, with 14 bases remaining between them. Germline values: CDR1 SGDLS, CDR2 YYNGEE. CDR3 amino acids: CASSVAGEGEGYTF. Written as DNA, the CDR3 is TGTGCCAGCAGCGTAGCAGGGGAGGGAGAAGGCTACACCTTC.

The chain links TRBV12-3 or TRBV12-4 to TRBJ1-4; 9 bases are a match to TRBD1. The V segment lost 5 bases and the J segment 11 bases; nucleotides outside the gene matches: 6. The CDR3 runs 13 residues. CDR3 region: CASSADRGGKLFF. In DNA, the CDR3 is TGTGCCAGCAGTGCGGACAGGGGCGGGAAACTGTTTTTT.